These 31 T cell receptor beta chains originate from one sample sequenced in a study of blood T cell repertoires in COVID-19. The data were produced by immunoSEQ multiplex PCR, yet TCRdb's version contains in-frame clones alone and is incomplete. The repertoire holds a few hundred thousand clones, with roughly 80% as singletons. The sequenced sample consisted of peripheral blood. The receptors shown here come from a woman aged 18 to 35 with acute or convalescent COVID-19.

The V call is TRBV12-5, the J call TRBJ2-7; 11 bases agree with TRBD2. The germline V gene encodes CDR1 LGHNT and CDR2 FRNRAP. The trim removed 1 base at V and 2 bases at J, leaving 4 bases unmatched. The CDR3 is 16 residues long. The CDR3, as DNA: TGTGCTAGTGGTTTGGACGTAGCGGGAGGGGCCTACGAGCAGTACTTC. Protein sequence: CASGLDVAGGAYEQYF.

The chain employs TRBV6-6 and TRBJ1-3, with a weak D call TRBD1 (5 bases). V dropped 2 bases and J dropped 0 bases, with 11 bases sitting between them. The CDR3 is 16 residues long. Germline V gene lookup returns CDR1 MNHNY and CDR2 SVGAGI (reference sequence). The CDR3 sequence is CASSYRGTNSGNTIYF. Written as DNA, the CDR3 is TGTGCCAGCAGTTACCGGGGGACGAACTCTGGAAACACCATATATTTT.

Ten or more counts support this clone. J is TRBJ2-1 and V is TRBV20-1; tentative D call: TRBD2 (6 bases). Trimming removed 6 bases from V and 9 bases from J, with 12 bases in between. The CDR3 is 11 amino acids. From germline, CDR1 is DFQATT and CDR2 SNEGSKA (reference sequence). The CDR3 sequence is CSAPRELEQFF. The CDR3, as DNA: TGCAGTGCACCTCGGGAGCTTGAGCAGTTCTTC.

This clone has just one count. V and J are TRBV5-4 and TRBJ2-3; the D gene is possibly TRBD2 (7 bases). CDR1 and CDR2 from the germline V gene are SGHNT and YYREEE (reference sequence). V gave up 0 bases and J gave up 0 bases, with 14 bases separating them. The CDR3 has 17 amino acids. The CDR3, as DNA: TGTGCCAGCAGCTTGGGTGGGGGGGGCCCTAGCACAGATACGCAGTATTTT. It is translated as CASSLGGGGPSTDTQYF.

V and J are TRBV20-1 and TRBJ2-7; 11 bases map to TRBD2. This CDR3 has 13 amino acids. V gave up 3 bases and J gave up 7 bases; unmatched junction bases: 5. Germline V CDR1 and CDR2: DFQATT, SNEGSKA (reference sequence). CDR3 nucleotide sequence: TGCAGTGCTAGTCAACTAGCGGGAGTTGAGCAGTACTTC. It is translated as CSASQLAGVEQYF.

The chain recombines TRBV18 with TRBJ1-4; 8 bases map to TRBD1. The J segment lost 5 bases and the V segment lost 3 bases, leaving 5 bases of the junction unmatched. This CDR3 comprises 15 residues. From germline, CDR1 is KGHSH and CDR2 LQKENI. The CDR3 loop reads CASSPNRGANEKLFF. The CDR3 DNA follows: TGTGCCAGCTCACCTAACAGGGGGGCCAATGAAAAACTGTTTTTT.

The gene calls are TRBV15 and TRBJ2-1, with D maybe TRBD2 (5 bases). The V and J ends lost 2 bases and 11 bases respectively, with 10 bases between them. This CDR3 is 12 amino acids long. Germline V gene data show CDR1 as LNHNV and CDR2 as YYDKDF (reference sequence). The CDR3 coding sequence is TGTGCCACCAGCAGAAGTGACGGGAAGCAGTTCTTC. It encodes CATSRSDGKQFF.

The chain recombines TRBV7-2 with TRBJ2-5; D possibly corresponds to TRBD2 (5 bases). The CDR3 consists of 13 residues. Germline V gene data show CDR1 as SGHTA and CDR2 as FQGNSA. Trimming pared 8 bases from V and 1 base from J, leaving 11 bases between. For the CDR3, the DNA is TGTGCCAGCCGCCCGAGCGGCCAAGAGACCCAGTACTTC. It encodes CASRPSGQETQYF.

V gene TRBV19 combines with J gene TRBJ2-7; 7 bases map to TRBD2. Losses at the gene ends were 3 bases for V and 3 bases for J; bases not matched to a gene: 2. The CDR3 loop spans 13 amino acids. Per the germline V gene, CDR1 is LNHDA and CDR2 is SQIVND (reference sequence). The CDR3 region has the DNA TGTGCCAGTAGTATTGCGGGGGTCTACGAGCAGTACTTC. It codes for CASSIAGVYEQYF.

The chain employs TRBV28 and TRBJ2-7; 8 bases are a match to TRBD2. There are 16 residues in the CDR3. V was clipped by 5 bases and J by 6 bases; unmatched bases: 15. Germline lookup yields CDR1 MDHEN and CDR2 SYDVKM. The CDR3 region is CASSRRRIGGGPEQYF. In DNA, the CDR3 is TGTGCCAGCAGTCGCCGACGGATCGGGGGGGGCCCCGAGCAGTACTTC.

V and J are TRBV4-3 and TRBJ2-7, with 8 nucleotides matching TRBD1. The CDR3 contains 14 residues. V lost 3 bases to trimming and J lost 2 bases; unmatched junction nucleotides: 3. Germline CDR1 and CDR2: LGHNA and YSLEER. CDR3 amino acids: CASSHGQGAYEQYF. DNA of the CDR3: TGCGCCAGCAGCCACGGACAGGGAGCCTACGAGCAGTACTTC.

The V gene is TRBV21-1, the J gene TRBJ2-1; the table's D call of TRBD2 was not tested on the DNA. TRBV21-1 is shown as a pseudogene. The CDR3 has 16 amino acids. CDR3 amino acids: CARVKIAGGEYNEQFF. The CDR3 nucleotides read TGTGCCAGGGTAAAAATAGCGGGAGGCGAGTACAATGAGCAGTTCTTC.

The V gene is TRBV2, the J gene TRBJ2-7; 8 positions agree with TRBD2. The CDR3 is made up of 16 amino acids. V trimming: 7 bases; J trimming: 4 bases; junction bases outside the gene matches: 15. Germline V gene sequence: CDR1 SNHLY, CDR2 FYNNEI. The CDR3 region is CASTRGGTRDCYEQYF. DNA for the CDR3: TGTGCCAGCACTCGGGGGGGGACTAGGGATTGTTACGAGCAGTACTTC.

The CDR3 spells CASSLTLLFGQPNTEAFF. CDR3 DNA: TGTGCCAGCAGTTTAACTTTGCTCTTTGGACAGCCCAACACTGAAGCTTTCTTT. The genes are TRBV27 and TRBJ1-1; a weak D match, TRBD1 (6 bases). This CDR3 has 18 amino acids. Trimming pared 2 bases from V and 2 bases from J, leaving 21 bases between. Germline CDR1 reads MNHEY; CDR2 reads SMNVEV (reference sequence).

The V gene is TRBV5-1, the J gene TRBJ2-7, with D maybe TRBD1 (5 bases). CDR3 length: 13 amino acids. Germline CDR1 and CDR2: SGHRS and YFSETQ. Between the trimmed V and J ends, which lost 2 bases and 6 bases, there was a span of 12 bases. This chain's CDR3 is CASSLSGNAEQYF. In DNA, the CDR3 is TGCGCCAGCAGCTTATCAGGGAACGCCGAGCAGTACTTC.

The chain joins TRBV9 to TRBJ2-1; D possibly corresponds to TRBD1 (8 bases). The V and J ends lost 4 bases and 10 bases respectively, with 30 bases between them. The CDR3 is 18 amino acids. Germline CDR1 reads SGDLS; CDR2 reads YYNGEE. The CDR3 region is CASSLQGGDRVVRSEQFF. The CDR3 bases are TGTGCCAGCAGCCTACAGGGGGGGGACAGAGTCGTCCGGTCCGAGCAGTTCTTC.

V and J are TRBV3-1 (or the pseudogene TRBV3-2) and TRBJ2-1; tentatively, D is TRBD2 (6 bases). Germline V gene lookup returns CDR1 LGHDT and CDR2 YNNKEL (reference sequence). V gave up 1 base and J gave up 0 bases, with 10 bases separating them. The CDR3 extends over 16 amino acids. The CDR3 nucleotides are TGTGCCAGCAGCCAAGCGGGAGCCCGCTCCTACAATGAGCAGTTCTTC. Its translation: CASSQAGARSYNEQFF.

The chain carries TRBV25-1 and TRBJ2-3; D unclear. CDR1 is MGHDK and CDR2 is SYGVNS in the germline V gene. With 8 bases removed from V and 4 bases from J, the gap between germline ends came to 16 bases. The CDR3 loop spans 14 amino acids. The CDR3 DNA reads as TGTGCCAGCTCCCTTACTAACGAGGCAGATACGCAGTATTTT. It specifies CASSLTNEADTQYF. Using reference TRBV25-1 and TRBJ2-3 for the parts outside the CDR3, the full variable domain is EADIYQTPRYLVIGTGKKITLECSQTMGHDKMYWYQQDPGMELHLIHYSYGVNSTEKGDLSSESTVSRIRTEHFPLTLESARPSHTSQYLCASSLTNEADTQYFGPGTRLTVL.

The chain links TRBV7-9 to TRBJ2-1, with 8 bases identical to TRBD1. From germline, CDR1 is SEHNR and CDR2 FQNEAQ (reference sequence). The CDR3 sequence is 15 residues long. The trim removed 3 bases at V and 6 bases at J, leaving 7 bases unmatched. DNA for the CDR3: TGTGCCAGCAGCTTTACCGGGACAGGTAGCAATGAGCAGTTCTTC. Amino acids: CASSFTGTGSNEQFF.

CDR3 amino acids: CASSILAGGTDEQFF. CDR3 sequence (DNA): TGCGCCAGCAGCATACTAGCGGGAGGAACCGATGAGCAGTTCTTC. The V and J genes are TRBV5-1 and TRBJ2-1, with 12 bases fitting TRBD2. Unmatched junction bases numbered 7, after V lost 4 bases and J lost 8 bases. Germline lookup yields CDR1 SGHRS and CDR2 YFSETQ. The CDR3 contains 15 residues.

The V and J genes are TRBV4-3 and TRBJ1-5; D is unresolved. The CDR3 runs 15 residues. Germline CDR1 reads LGHNA; CDR2 reads YSLEER. V was clipped by 0 bases and J by 7 bases, with 13 bases between them. CDR3 sequence reads: CASSQDRRSWQPQHF. Written as DNA, the CDR3 is TGCGCCAGCAGCCAAGATCGGCGGTCGTGGCAGCCCCAGCATTTT.

This chain links TRBV18 with TRBJ1-1, with a tentative D call TRBD1 (5 bases). Per the germline V gene, CDR1 is KGHSH and CDR2 is LQKENI. Deletions cut 8 bases from V and 1 base from J, with 14 bases between. The CDR3 is 14 residues long. The chain's CDR3 is CASHVGVTNTEAFF. For the CDR3, the DNA is TGTGCCAGCCACGTAGGGGTTACGAACACTGAAGCTTTCTTT.

The chain links TRBV12-3 or TRBV12-4 to TRBJ1-1; D may be TRBD1 (6 bases). The germline V and J ends were trimmed by 5 bases and 5 bases, with 12 bases remaining between them. CDR3 length: 13 residues. The CDR3 DNA follows: TGTGCCAGCAGTAGACAGGAAGGGACTGAAGCTTTCTTT. Encoded protein: CASSRQEGTEAFF.

The V call is TRBV24-1, the J call TRBJ1-2, with TRBD1 matching over 9 bases. Trimming took 5 bases from V and 2 from J; bases not matched to a gene: 5. The CDR3 is 15 residues long. Germline CDR1 KGHDR, CDR2 SFDVKD. In DNA, the CDR3 is TGTGCCACCAGTGCCCCGGACAGGGGCAACTATGGCTACACCTTC. Its protein product is CATSAPDRGNYGYTF.

The sample holds one count of this clone. The V call is TRBV10-1, the J call TRBJ2-3; D is ambiguous. The CDR3 extends over 16 amino acids. Germline V CDR1 and CDR2: WNHNN, SYGVQD (reference sequence). Trimming took off 3 bases at V and 2 bases at J, with 15 bases between the two ends. The CDR3 nucleotides are TGCGCCAGCAGTGACGTTATTGGCAGTAACACAGATACGCAGTATTTT. Encoded protein: CASSDVIGSNTDTQYF.

The chain has TRBV9 and TRBJ1-2; D is unresolved. V was clipped by 0 bases and J by 4 bases, with 16 bases between them. The germline CDR1 and CDR2 sequences are SGDLS and YYNGEE. This CDR3 spans 16 amino acids. CDR3 amino acids: CASSVDPGGKGYGYTF. CDR3 DNA: TGTGCCAGCAGCGTAGACCCCGGAGGGAAAGGCTATGGCTACACCTTC.

This chain joins TRBV25-1 and TRBJ1-6; the match to TRBD1 covers 10 bases. With 10 bases clipped from V and 11 bases from J, the junction kept 8 bases outside the gene matches. The CDR3 loop spans 13 amino acids. Germline CDR1 is MGHDK and CDR2 is SYGVNS. The CDR3 reads CATKGTGATPLHF. DNA for the CDR3: TGTGCCACCAAGGGGACAGGGGCTACACCCCTCCACTTT.

V is TRBV9 and J is TRBJ2-6, with a possible D match to TRBD1 (6 bases). Germline CDR1 is SGDLS and CDR2 is YYNGEE. This CDR3 is built from 15 residues. The V end lost 0 bases, the J end lost 4 bases, and 8 bases lay between the germline ends. This chain's CDR3 is CASSVATGGANVLTF. For the CDR3, the DNA is TGTGCCAGCAGCGTAGCAACAGGGGGGGCCAACGTCCTGACTTTC. Filled out from reference TRBV9 and TRBJ2-6, the complete variable domain reads DSGVTQTPKHLITATGQRVTLRCSPRSGDLSVYWYQQSLDQGLQFLIQYYNGEERAKGNILERFSAQQFPDLHSELNLSSLELGDSALYFCASSVATGGANVLTFGAGSRLTVL.

The chain is built from TRBV4-2 and TRBJ2-1; tentatively, D is TRBD2 (5 bases). Trimming pared 0 bases from V and 11 bases from J, leaving 14 bases between. This CDR3 region has 14 residues. The germline V gene has CDR1 LGHNA and CDR2 YNFKEQ. For the CDR3, the DNA is TGTGCCAGCAGCCAAGAAGGAGGTAGAAGTCAGCAGTTCTTC. Protein: CASSQEGGRSQQFF.

The V call is TRBV6-4, the J call TRBJ1-6; maybe TRBD1 (5 bases). Germline V lookup: CDR1 MRHNA, CDR2 SNTAGT. Trimming removed 6 bases at V and 5 bases at J, with 14 bases between. The CDR3 covers 15 residues. The CDR3 is CASSQTGGDNSPLHF. The CDR3 bases are TGTGCCAGCAGCCAAACAGGAGGGGATAATTCACCCCTCCACTTT.

This sequence joins TRBV27 and TRBJ1-2; tentatively, D is TRBD1 (6 bases). This CDR3 has 13 amino acids. The germline gives CDR1 MNHEY, CDR2 SMNVEV (reference sequence). V lost 2 bases to trimming and J lost 8 bases, with 12 bases between them. CDR3 region: CASSLTRGVGYTF. CDR3 coding DNA: TGTGCCAGCAGTTTAACCAGGGGAGTAGGCTACACCTTC.